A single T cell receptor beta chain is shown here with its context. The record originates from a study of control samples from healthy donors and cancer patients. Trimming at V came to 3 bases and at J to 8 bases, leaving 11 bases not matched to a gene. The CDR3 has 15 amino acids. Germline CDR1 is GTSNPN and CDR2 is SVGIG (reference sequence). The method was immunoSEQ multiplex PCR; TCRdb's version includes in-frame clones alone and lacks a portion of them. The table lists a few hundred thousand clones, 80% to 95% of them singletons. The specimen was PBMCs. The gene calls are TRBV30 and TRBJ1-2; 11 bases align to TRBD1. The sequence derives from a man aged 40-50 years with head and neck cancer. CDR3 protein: CAWSWTGGLREGYTF. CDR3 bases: TGTGCCTGGAGCTGGACAGGGGGCCTCCGAGAGGGCTACACCTTC. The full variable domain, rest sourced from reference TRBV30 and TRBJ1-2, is SQTIHQWPATLVQPVGSPLSLECTVEGTSNPNLYWYRQAAGRGLQLLFYSVGIGQISSEVPQNLSASRPQDRQFILSSKKLLLSDSGFYLCAWSWTGGLREGYTFGSGTRLTVV.